The 23 T cell receptor beta chains in this list originate from one sample, sequenced in a study of metastatic and nonmetastatic thyroid tumors. TCRdb reprocessed the PCR reads via MiXCR. The sample yields about 39,000 clones, roughly 19% seen once. None of the patients had undergone any treatment ahead of thyroid surgery. Material for sequencing was blood. These receptors were obtained from a female donor with papillary thyroid cancer or a benign thyroid nodule (not recorded which). Some clones in this sample may be carry-over from other donors' samples.

This clone was detected many times. The J gene is TRBJ2-7, the V gene TRBV3-1, with TRBD2 as a possible D gene (6 bases). This CDR3 has 14 residues. Germline CDR1 and CDR2: LGHDT and YNNKEL (reference sequence). The germline V and J ends were trimmed by 1 base and 2 bases, with 9 bases remaining between them. In nucleotides, the CDR3 is TGTGCCAGCAGCCAAGGCGGGACGGCCTACGAGCAGTACTTC. Protein product: CASSQGGTAYEQYF.

Many counts were recorded for this clone. The chain has TRBV30 and TRBJ2-2, with 8 positions matching TRBD1. There are 15 residues in the CDR3. Germline CDR1 reads GTSNPN; CDR2 reads SVGIG (reference sequence). V was clipped by 5 bases and J by 5 bases; unmatched bases: 10. CDR3 in DNA: TGTGCCTGGTTAGGACAGGGCCGTGAGACCGGGGAGCTGTTTTTT. Protein product: CAWLGQGRETGELFF.

This clone is categorized as medium-sized. The chain links TRBV6-1 to TRBJ2-7; possible D gene TRBD1, 5 bases. Germline lookup yields CDR1 MNHNS and CDR2 SASEGT. The CDR3 totals 15 residues. The V end was cut by 5 bases, the J end by 1 base, with 15 bases between. The CDR3 region has the DNA TGTGCCAGCAGTCCTCAAGTACAGGAGTCCTACGAGCAGTACTTC. Translation: CASSPQVQESYEQYF.

This clone was counted many times. V is TRBV5-1 and J is TRBJ2-2; 8 positions match TRBD2. The CDR3 spans 15 residues. J was trimmed by 7 bases and V by 4 bases; bases with no gene match: 9. CDR1 and CDR2 from the germline V gene are SGHRS and YFSETQ. For the CDR3, the DNA is TGCGCCAGCAGCGGATCCGGGACTAGGGACGGGGAGCTGTTTTTT. Residues: CASSGSGTRDGELFF.

This clone has at least ten counts. This sequence joins TRBV30 and TRBJ2-2, with D tentatively TRBD2 (5 bases). Deletions cut 4 bases from V and 5 bases from J, with 8 bases between. This CDR3 has 12 amino acids. The germline gives CDR1 GTSNPN, CDR2 SVGIG (reference sequence). CDR3 coding DNA: TGTGCCTGGACCCGGGGTACCGGGGAGCTGTTTTTT. Translating gives CAWTRGTGELFF.

As concerns this clone: A much larger clone sits a single nucleotide away, making a read error possible. V is TRBV5-8 and J is TRBJ1-1, with no clear D. V gave up 2 bases and J gave up 9 bases, with 20 bases separating them. The CDR3 totals 15 residues. The V gene's germline CDR1 is SGHTS and CDR2 YDEGEE. CDR3 in DNA: TGTGCCAGCAGCTTCTCATCGCTTCGGGGAACTAAAGCTTTCTTT. As protein: CASSFSSLRGTKAFF.

The chain combines TRBV11-2 with TRBJ2-7; D is unclear. The J call is doubtful: the DNA matches TRBJ2-4 better. This CDR3 is built from 13 residues. Germline V gives CDR1 SGHAT, CDR2 FQNNGV. The CDR3 DNA reads TGTGCCAGCAGCTTATCAGGAAAAAACATTCAGTACTTC. This sequence encodes CASSLSGKNIQYF.

As concerns this clone: At one of its ends the junction is not consistent with the germline gene, which may arise from a read error. This chain uses TRBV6-1 with TRBJ2-1; 8 positions agree with TRBD2. The CDR3 consists of 14 residues. Germline V lookup: CDR1 MNHNS, CDR2 SASEGT. The DNA for the CDR3 is TGTTCCAGCAGAGTATCGGGAGGGCCCAATGAGCAGTTCTTC. Residues: CSSRVSGGPNEQFF.

This clone was detected many times. A much larger clone differs from this one at a single base, so this may be a read error. The chain recombines TRBV5-1 with TRBJ1-4; D ambiguous. CDR1 is SGHRS, CDR2 YFSETQ, per germline. V was clipped by 1 base and J by 4 bases, with 14 bases between them. This CDR3 spans 16 amino acids. The CDR3 DNA sequence: TGCGCCAGCAGCTTGAGCGAGACCCCACTTAATGAAAAACTGTTTTTT. This sequence encodes CASSLSETPLNEKLFF.

This clone occurred a few times. The junction and the germline gene differ at one end; a read error may be behind it. The chain carries TRBV10-3 and TRBJ2-2, with D perhaps TRBD2 (6 bases). CDR1 and CDR2 from the germline V gene are ENHRY and SYGVKD. The CDR3 loop spans 15 amino acids. The CDR3 DNA is TGTGCCATCAGTGAGTCCGGGAGTACCACCGGTGAGCTGTTTTTT. Its translation is CAISESGSTTGELFF.

This clone occurred many times. The V gene is TRBV30, the J gene TRBJ1-1; tentatively, D is TRBD1 (5 bases). Germline CDR1 and CDR2: GTSNPN and SVGIG (reference sequence). The CDR3 has 12 residues. The V end lost 3 bases, the J end lost 4 bases, and 9 bases lay between the germline ends. This CDR3 reads CAWRRGGTEAFF. DNA for the CDR3: TGTGCCTGGAGGCGGGGCGGCACTGAAGCTTTCTTT.

This clone has at least ten counts. The identical CDR3 is also encoded by other nucleotide sequences in the sample. The chain joins TRBV20-1 to TRBJ2-6, with TRBD2 identical over 8 bases. Germline values: CDR1 DFQATT, CDR2 SNEGSKA (reference sequence). V lost 5 bases to trimming and J lost 1 base; unmatched junction nucleotides: 10. CDR3 length: 17 amino acids. In nucleotides, the CDR3 is TGCAGTGCTTTGAGGGGGAGCGGGAGTTCTGGGGCCAACGTCCTGACTTTC. Translation: CSALRGSGSSGANVLTF.

This clone was picked up one time. Other DNA sequences in this sample translate to the same CDR3. The chain is built from TRBV7-2 and TRBJ2-5; D possibly corresponds to TRBD2 (5 bases). The V and J ends lost 5 bases and 5 bases respectively, with 12 bases between them. The CDR3 sequence is 13 residues long. The germline V gene has CDR1 SGHTA and CDR2 FQGNSA. The CDR3 nucleotides read TGTGCCAGCAGCCTGACAAGGGAGGAGACCCAGTACTTC. The encoded protein is CASSLTREETQYF.

V gene TRBV6-1 combines with J gene TRBJ1-2; 7 nucleotides match TRBD1. V was clipped by 6 bases and J by 4 bases; unmatched bases: 8. Germline V gene data show CDR1 as MNHNS and CDR2 as SASEGT. CDR3 length: 14 amino acids. The CDR3 protein is CASSVTGIGYGYTF. CDR3 sequence (DNA): TGTGCCAGCAGCGTGACAGGGATAGGCTATGGCTACACCTTC.

Remarks on this clone: One end of the junction fails to match germline, which may point to a read error. This chain links TRBV3-1 with TRBJ2-2, with TRBD1 as a possible D gene (5 bases). The germline CDR1 and CDR2 sequences are LGHDT and YNNKEL (reference sequence). CDR3 size: 13 residues. The CDR3, as DNA: TGCGCCAGCAGCCAGGGTACCGCCAGGGAGCTGTTTTTT. Its translation: CASSQGTARELFF.

At least ten counts were recorded for this clone. This chain connects TRBV5-4 to TRBJ2-7; 8 bases are shared with TRBD2. Per germline, CDR1 SGHNT and CDR2 YYREEE (reference sequence). Trimming cost V 0 bases and J 4 bases; bases outside gene matches: 9. The CDR3 has 16 residues. CDR3 region: CASSLGDGAGVYEQYF. CDR3 in DNA: TGTGCCAGCAGCTTGGGGGATGGAGCGGGAGTATACGAGCAGTACTTC.

This chain connects TRBV11-1 to TRBJ2-1; 7 positions match TRBD2. The V gene's germline CDR1 is SGHAT and CDR2 FQDESV (reference sequence). CDR3 length equals 14 residues. J was trimmed by 3 bases and V by 3 bases; bases with no gene match: 2. CDR3 sequence reads: CASSFRTSYNEQFF. The CDR3 DNA reads as TGTGCCAGCAGCTTCCGGACTAGCTACAATGAGCAGTTCTTC.

The chain links TRBV6-5 to TRBJ1-1; D call uncertain. This CDR3 has 15 residues. The germline gives CDR1 MNHEY, CDR2 SVGAGI. The V gene lost 0 bases and the J gene lost 3 bases, with 11 bases spanning the gap. CDR3 in amino acids: CASSYSDIGYTEAFF. The CDR3 nucleotides read TGTGCCAGCAGTTACTCCGACATTGGGTACACTGAAGCTTTCTTT.

This clone has ten or more counts. Other DNA sequences from this sample encode an identical CDR3 as well. V is TRBV29-1 and J is TRBJ2-3, with D tentatively TRBD1 (5 bases). CDR3 length: 14 residues. Trimming cost V 7 bases and J 2 bases, with 16 bases left between them. Germline lookup yields CDR1 SQVTM and CDR2 ANQGSEA. The CDR3 DNA reads as TGCAGCGCTCATTCAGGGCGACTCACAGATACGCAGTATTTT. Its protein is CSAHSGRLTDTQYF.

This clone was counted at least ten times. This sample also contains other DNA sequences that code for the same CDR3. This chain joins TRBV18 and TRBJ2-2, with D unclear. CDR1 is KGHSH and CDR2 is LQKENI in the germline V gene. The CDR3 has 17 amino acids. V gave up 0 bases and J gave up 0 bases, with 11 bases separating them. Written as DNA, the CDR3 is TGTGCCAGCTCACCACCTCATCCGGAAACGAACACCGGGGAGCTGTTTTTT. It codes for CASSPPHPETNTGELFF.

The chain is built from TRBV7-3 and TRBJ2-7; a weak D match, TRBD2 (6 bases). V was pared by 2 bases and J by 2 bases, with 10 bases between. The germline gives CDR1 SGHTA, CDR2 FQGTGA. The CDR3 extends over 14 amino acids. The CDR3 DNA sequence: TGTGCCAGCAGCTTAGCGTCGGGGGCCTACGAGCAGTACTTC. Amino acid sequence: CASSLASGAYEQYF.

This clone was seen ten or more times. The rearrangement joins TRBV19 to TRBJ2-1, with D unclear. V lost 4 bases, J lost 7 bases, and 11 bases lay in between. In germline, CDR1 is LNHDA, CDR2 SQIVND (reference sequence). The CDR3 runs to 13 residues. CDR3 in DNA: TGTGCCAGTAGTACGGGCGACTGGAATGAGCAGTTCTTC. It codes for CASSTGDWNEQFF.

The chain carries TRBV27 and TRBJ2-2, with 12 positions matching TRBD2. Germline CDR1 is MNHEY and CDR2 is SMNVEV (reference sequence). CDR3 length equals 17 residues. V lost 10 bases, J lost 1 base, and 10 bases stayed unmatched. CDR3 sequence (DNA): TGTGCCATCATTTTCCTAGCGGGAGGGGGGAACACCGGGGAGCTGTTTTTT. Its translation: CAIIFLAGGGNTGELFF.